Following are 29 T cell receptor beta chains from one sample sequenced in a study of blood T cell repertoires in COVID-19. TCRdb keeps only in-frame clones here, not all; method: immunoSEQ multiplex PCR. Found here are 90,000 to 120,000 clones, around four fifths of them singletons; the top ten hold roughly 4.3%. Sequenced: peripheral blood. All receptors come from an older man with acute or convalescent COVID-19.

The chain employs TRBV6-5 and TRBJ2-1, with a weak D call TRBD1 (6 bases). V lost 6 bases and J lost 10, with 16 bases in between. The CDR3 contains 13 residues. CDR1 is MNHEY, CDR2 SVGAGI, per germline. The CDR3 nucleotides are TGTGCCAGCAGCAGCCTAAATACAGGGGAGCAGTTCTTC. Protein: CASSSLNTGEQFF.

V and J are TRBV4-3 and TRBJ1-1; D uncertain. CDR3 length: 14 amino acids. In germline, CDR1 is LGHNA, CDR2 YSLEER. V was clipped by 0 bases and J by 4 bases, with 9 bases between them. CDR3 nucleotides: TGCGCCAGCAGCCAAGAGATACCGGGCACTGAAGCTTTCTTT. Amino acids: CASSQEIPGTEAFF.

This clone was seen more than once but under ten times. The J gene is TRBJ2-7, the V gene TRBV3-1 (or the pseudogene TRBV3-2); 7 bases line up with TRBD1. The CDR3 extends over 18 amino acids. Trimming took 1 base from V and 5 from J; bases not matched to a gene: 17. Germline V lookup: CDR1 LGHDT, CDR2 YNNKEL (reference sequence). CDR3 protein: CASSQGGPRQGMTNEQYF. The CDR3 DNA is TGTGCCAGCAGCCAAGGGGGACCCCGACAGGGAATGACCAACGAGCAGTACTTC.

The rearrangement uses TRBV12-3 or TRBV12-4 and TRBJ2-7; the match to TRBD1 covers 9 bases. Losses at the gene ends were 6 bases for V and 7 bases for J; bases not matched to a gene: 4. The CDR3 consists of 12 residues. CDR3 in amino acids: CASRQGAGEQYF. Written as DNA, the CDR3 is TGTGCCAGCAGACAGGGGGCGGGGGAGCAGTACTTC.

A few counts support this clone. The V gene is TRBV24-1, the J gene TRBJ1-4, with TRBD1 as a possible D gene (6 bases). This CDR3 comprises 14 residues. V was cut by 3 bases and J by 8 bases, with 12 bases left in between. Germline V CDR1 and CDR2: KGHDR, SFDVKD. DNA of the CDR3: TGTGCCACCAGTGATAACAGGGTTGGGGAAAAACTGTTTTTT. This encodes CATSDNRVGEKLFF.

CDR3 sequence: CASSVVGDRAAEQYF. The CDR3 coding sequence is TGTGCCAGCAGCGTAGTAGGGGACAGGGCTGCCGAGCAGTACTTC. The chain recombines TRBV9 with TRBJ2-7; TRBD1 aligns across 9 bases. Germline trimming cut 0 bases from V and 6 bases from J; bases unmatched to any gene: 7. The CDR3 extends over 15 amino acids. Germline loops: CDR1 SGDLS, CDR2 YYNGEE. The variable domain in full, completed from reference TRBV9 and TRBJ2-7, reads DSGVTQTPKHLITATGQRVTLRCSPRSGDLSVYWYQQSLDQGLQFLIQYYNGEERAKGNILERFSAQQFPDLHSELNLSSLELGDSALYFCASSVVGDRAAEQYFGPGTRLTVT.

The CDR3 DNA follows: TGTGCCAGCAGCTTAGATGCCAGCTACAATGAGCAGTTCTTC. Protein product: CASSLDASYNEQFF. This sequence joins TRBV11-3 and TRBJ2-1; D gene unclear. The CDR3 has 14 residues. Germline V gene lookup returns CDR1 SGHNT and CDR2 YENEEA. V lost 0 bases and J 3 bases, leaving 6 bases between the germline ends.

V and J are TRBV12-2 and TRBJ2-7; TRBD1 is the table's D call and was not checked against the DNA. TRBV12-2 is termed a pseudogene. This CDR3 is built from 14 residues. CDR3 DNA: TGTGCAAGTCGCTATTCCCACAGGGGGCCCGAGCAGTACTTC. Translating it yields CASRYSHRGPEQYF.

This clone was detected once. The J gene is TRBJ2-3, the V gene TRBV21-1; TRBD1 reflects the table's D call only, with no check against the DNA. TRBV21-1 is annotated as a pseudogene. The CDR3 is made up of 12 amino acids. The CDR3 is CASSDRGDTQYF. In nucleotides, the CDR3 is TGTGCCAGCAGCGACAGGGGAGATACGCAGTATTTT.

Only a few counts were recorded for this clone. V gene TRBV5-6 combines with J gene TRBJ1-2; TRBD1 matches 9 bases. CDR1 is SGHDT and CDR2 is YYEEEE in the germline V gene. With 6 bases clipped from V and 3 bases from J, the junction kept 9 bases outside the gene matches. The CDR3 is 15 amino acids. The CDR3 here is CASTITGGLYYGYTF. As DNA, the CDR3 is TGTGCCAGCACCATAACAGGGGGCCTTTACTATGGCTACACCTTC.

Worth noting for this clone: Other DNA sequences in this sample translate to the same CDR3. The chain joins TRBV29-1 to TRBJ2-2, with D perhaps matching TRBD1 (5 bases). In germline, CDR1 is SQVTM, CDR2 ANQGSEA. Between the trimmed V and J ends, which lost 4 bases and 3 bases, there was a span of 9 bases. The CDR3 spans 13 residues. The CDR3 DNA sequence: TGCAGCGTTGTCGGACAATACACCGGGGAGCTGTTTTTT. Translation: CSVVGQYTGELFF.

This chain uses TRBV24-1 with TRBJ2-1; D is perhaps TRBD2 (6 bases). The CDR3 loop spans 16 amino acids. Trimming removed 5 bases from V and 4 bases from J, with 17 bases in between. Germline assignment: CDR1 KGHDR and CDR2 SFDVKD. DNA of the CDR3: TGTGCCACCAGTGGATCTGGCGGGGCAACTTACAATGAGCAGTTCTTC. As protein: CATSGSGGATYNEQFF.

J is TRBJ2-5 and V is TRBV7-3; D gene uncertain. V lost 4 bases and J 1 base, leaving 4 bases between the germline ends. Germline V gene lookup returns CDR1 SGHTA and CDR2 FQGTGA. The length of the CDR3 is 12 residues. The CDR3 DNA follows: TGTGCCAGCAGCTCATCCCAAGAGACCCAGTACTTC. Its translation is CASSSSQETQYF.

The V gene is TRBV5-1, the J gene TRBJ2-7, with TRBD2 identical over 8 bases. V lost 0 bases, J lost 5 bases, and 10 bases stayed unmatched. Germline CDR1 and CDR2: SGHRS and YFSETQ. The CDR3 runs 16 residues. This chain's CDR3 is CASSLAGGSFSHEQYF. The CDR3 DNA sequence: TGCGCCAGCAGCTTGGCGGGGGGGTCGTTTAGCCACGAGCAGTACTTC.

V is TRBV18 and J is TRBJ1-1; 7 bases agree with TRBD1. The CDR3 length is 13 residues. CDR1 KGHSH and CDR2 LQKENI come from the germline V gene. Trimming removed 6 bases from V and 2 bases from J; junction bases left unmatched: 3. In DNA, the CDR3 is TGTGCCAGCTCCTGGGACAGTAACACTGAAGCTTTCTTT. Protein sequence: CASSWDSNTEAFF.

This chain connects TRBV5-1 to TRBJ1-4; 10 bases match TRBD1. In germline, CDR1 is SGHRS, CDR2 YFSETQ. The V gene end was trimmed by 4 bases and the J gene end by 6 bases; junction bases not matched to a gene: 6. The CDR3 covers 15 residues. This CDR3 is CASSPGGTGDEKLFF. The CDR3 nucleotides are TGCGCCAGCAGCCCGGGGGGGACAGGGGATGAAAAACTGTTTTTT.

The chain uses TRBV24-1 and TRBJ2-3; the D gene is possibly TRBD2 (7 bases). V was trimmed by 3 bases and J by 0 bases, leaving 15 bases between them. The CDR3 consists of 17 residues. The germline V gene encodes CDR1 KGHDR and CDR2 SFDVKD. In nucleotides, the CDR3 is TGTGCCACCAGTGATCCACAGGGAGGGACTAGCACAGATACGCAGTATTTT. Its translation: CATSDPQGGTSTDTQYF.

This clone was recorded only once. The chain uses TRBV6-5 and TRBJ2-6; perhaps TRBD1 as D (6 bases). CDR1 is MNHEY and CDR2 is SVGAGI in the germline V gene. The CDR3 runs to 15 residues. V lost 5 bases, J lost 0 bases, and 8 bases lay in between. The DNA for the CDR3 is TGTGCCAGCAGTCGACAGGCCTCTGGGGCCAACGTCCTGACTTTC. Translated, it gives CASSRQASGANVLTF.

Only a few counts were recorded for this clone. In nucleotides, the CDR3 is TGCAGCGTCGATACCCCGACAGGGTCCTCCTACGAGCAGTACTTC. It translates to CSVDTPTGSSYEQYF. The rearrangement uses TRBV29-1 and TRBJ2-7, with TRBD1 matching over 7 bases. This CDR3 region has 15 residues. Per germline, CDR1 SQVTM and CDR2 ANQGSEA. Trimming cost V 6 bases and J 0 bases; bases outside gene matches: 11.

The gene calls are TRBV19 and TRBJ2-2; 7 bases fit TRBD1. Germline-derived CDR1 and CDR2 are LNHDA and SQIVND (reference sequence). With V trimmed by 6 bases and J by 7 bases, 11 bases remained unmatched. The CDR3 has 15 residues. The chain's CDR3 is CASSRTGTDGGELFF. The CDR3 region has the DNA TGTGCCAGTAGCCGAACCGGGACAGACGGCGGGGAGCTGTTTTTT.

The rearrangement links TRBV10-1 to TRBJ2-2; 9 bases map to TRBD2. The germline gives CDR1 WNHNN, CDR2 SYGVQD (reference sequence). This CDR3 has 14 amino acids. J gave up 4 bases and V 7 bases, and 4 bases lay outside the gene matches. CDR3 in amino acids: CASTAGGPTGELFF. The CDR3 DNA sequence: TGCGCCAGCACAGCGGGGGGACCCACCGGGGAGCTGTTTTTT.

The chain joins TRBV24-1 to TRBJ1-5; no clear D. V was pared by 8 bases and J by 3 bases, with 19 bases between. This CDR3 region has 16 residues. The V gene's germline CDR1 is KGHDR and CDR2 SFDVKD. The CDR3 reads CATTIPATKDNQPQHF. CDR3 DNA sequence: TGTGCCACCACGATTCCTGCGACAAAGGACAATCAGCCCCAGCATTTT.

This clone has more than one count but fewer than ten. Other DNA sequences in this sample translate to the same CDR3. This rearrangement joins TRBV12-5 to TRBJ1-2; TRBD1 agrees at 7 bases. CDR1 and CDR2 from the germline V gene are LGHNT and FRNRAP. J was trimmed by 5 bases and V by 6 bases; bases with no gene match: 0. The CDR3 runs 11 residues. The CDR3: CASGRGYGYTF. CDR3 bases: TGTGCTAGTGGCAGGGGGTATGGCTACACCTTC. Full variable domain (rest looked up from reference TRBV12-5 and TRBJ1-2): DARVTQTPRHKVTEMGQEVTMRCQPILGHNTVFWYRQTMMQGLELLAYFRNRAPLDDSGMPKDRFSAEMPDATLATLKIQPSEPRDSAVYFCASGRGYGYTFGSGTRLTVV.

The V and J genes are TRBV6-6 and TRBJ1-4, with D unresolved. The length of the CDR3 is 14 residues. Trimming shortened V by 4 bases and J by 8 bases, and 14 bases separated the two germline ends. Germline loops: CDR1 MNHNY, CDR2 SVGAGI (reference sequence). CDR3 in DNA: TGTGCCAGCAGTTTATCCTCGGCGGGGGAAAAACTGTTTTTT. Protein sequence: CASSLSSAGEKLFF.

CDR3 DNA: TGTGCCAGCAGCTTGGTGAGGATCGAGCAGTACTTC. It is translated as CASSLVRIEQYF. The gene calls are TRBV5-8 and TRBJ2-7; D gene ambiguous. The CDR3 runs to 12 residues. Between the trimmed V and J ends, which lost 0 bases and 6 bases, there was a span of 7 bases. Germline CDR1 is SGHTS and CDR2 is YDEGEE.

CDR3 protein: CASSQDLGTGGQNYGYTF. The CDR3 nucleotides are TGCGCCAGCAGCCAAGATCTAGGTACAGGGGGTCAGAACTATGGCTACACCTTC. V and J are TRBV4-3 and TRBJ1-2, with 8 bases that match TRBD1. J was trimmed by 2 bases and V by 0 bases; bases with no gene match: 11. Germline V CDR1 and CDR2: LGHNA, YSLEER. This CDR3 contains 18 residues.

This clone was counted only a few times. This rearrangement joins TRBV5-6 to TRBJ1-5, with a weak D call TRBD1 (5 bases). This CDR3 is 15 amino acids long. Per the germline V gene, CDR1 is SGHDT and CDR2 is YYEEEE. V shed 3 bases and J shed 0 bases, with 10 bases lying between them. CDR3 sequence reads: CASSSQVNSNQPQHF. The DNA for the CDR3 is TGTGCCAGCAGCTCACAGGTAAATAGCAATCAGCCCCAGCATTTT.

This clone appeared a single time. The rearrangement uses TRBV7-2 and TRBJ1-2; 9 nucleotides match TRBD1. V lost 4 bases and J lost 4; bases outside the gene matches: 10. Germline-derived CDR1 and CDR2 are SGHTA and FQGNSA. This CDR3 contains 16 residues. The CDR3 region is CASSSGTGPSVYGYTF. The CDR3 bases are TGTGCCAGCAGCTCCGGGACAGGGCCATCCGTCTATGGCTACACCTTC.

The sample holds one count of this clone. The chain is built from TRBV5-4 and TRBJ1-6; D gene uncertain. V lost 4 bases, J lost 5 bases, and 16 bases lay in between. The CDR3 runs 16 residues. Germline values: CDR1 SGHNT, CDR2 YYREEE (reference sequence). The CDR3 DNA reads TGTGCCAGCAGCCCCCTTCCCCCCGGGAATAATTCACCCCTCCACTTT. Its protein product is CASSPLPPGNNSPLHF.